A selection of T cell receptor beta chains follows, all from one sample in a study of cytomegalovirus exposure and HLA in healthy donors. Produced via immunoSEQ multiplex PCR; TCRdb's table is partial and in-frame only. Of 240,000 or so clones in the sample, 70% to 90% are singletons; the top ten hold around 8.6%. What was sequenced was PBMCs. These receptors were obtained from a woman aged 60-75 years in good health and CMV-seropositive. CDR3s include the opening cysteine and the closing phenylalanine or tryptophan. Fields, in order: CDR3 DNA, CDR3 protein, clone size, V gene, J gene, D gene. A D gene is named only where the DNA matches it firmly. Only part of the rows carry a size: once, few, many, or a class if the clone is expanded.

TGTGCCAGCTCACCACTCAACAGACCGGGACAGGGACTCGAGCAGTACTTC	CASSPLNRPGQGLEQYF	NA	TRBV18	TRBJ2-7	TRBD1
TGTGCCAGCAGCGTAGAGGGACTAGGCGATGAGCAGTTCTTC	CASSVEGLGDEQFF	few	TRBV9	TRBJ2-1	TRBD2
TGTGCCAGCAGTTACGGGGTATTAACGTCCTACGAGCAGTACTTC	CASSYGVLTSYEQYF	NA	TRBV27	TRBJ2-7	NA
TGTGCCAGCAGAATTACAGGGGTAGATACGCAGTATTTT	CASRITGVDTQYF	NA	TRBV6-5	TRBJ2-3	TRBD1
TGTGCCAGCAGCTTAGGTCAGGGTTGGGCCTACGAGCAGTACTTC	CASSLGQGWAYEQYF	NA	TRBV11-2	TRBJ2-7	NA
TGTGCCAGCAGTGAAGCGCTTGTGGGAGCCTACGAGCAGTACTTC	CASSEALVGAYEQYF	NA	TRBV6-1	TRBJ2-7	NA
TGTGCCAGCAGTAGGCAAATTCCGGGACAGGGGATGGGCTACACCTTC	CASSRQIPGQGMGYTF	NA	TRBV6-6	TRBJ1-2	TRBD1
TGTGCCAGCAGCTTATCTGGCGGCGGGAGCTCCTACAATGAGCAGTTCTTC	CASSLSGGGSSYNEQFF	few	TRBV7-2	TRBJ2-1	TRBD2
TGCGCCAGCAGCAGGGGAGGAAACTACAATGAGCAGTTCTTC	CASSRGGNYNEQFF	NA	TRBV5-1	TRBJ2-1	NA
TGTGCCAGCTTACCCGACGGGACCTACGAGCAGTACTTC	CASLPDGTYEQYF	few	TRBV7-9	TRBJ2-7	NA